The source of this T cell receptor beta chain is a study of T cells in Graves' hyperthyroidism and ophthalmopathy. Using RNA transcripts as the source, TCR beta CDR3 regions were amplified. Primed by the HTBI set, a first-round RT-PCR was run on the TCR CDR3. TCRdb re-analysed the multiplex PCR reads in MiXCR, keeping a single row per CDR3 protein. The data show around 620,000 distinct CDR3 sequences, around 14% seen once. The cohort's ophthalmopathy patients, a group with duration under 3 months, had a Clinical Activity Score of at least 3 and a NOSPECS grade of at least 4. Trimming cost V 0 bases and J 5 bases; bases outside gene matches: 9. The V gene's germline CDR1 is WSHSY and CDR2 SAAADI. The CDR3 runs 17 residues. This clonotype was observed many times.

The rearrangement joins TRBV10-2 to TRBJ2-2; TRBD2 agrees at 7 bases. Specimen: blood. The clonotype originates from a woman between 18 and 29 years old with Graves' ophthalmopathy. In nucleotides, the CDR3 is TGCGCCAGCAGTGAGTCTCCCCGCGGGAGCTATACCGGGGAGCTGTTTTTT. This gives the protein CASSESPRGSYTGELFF.